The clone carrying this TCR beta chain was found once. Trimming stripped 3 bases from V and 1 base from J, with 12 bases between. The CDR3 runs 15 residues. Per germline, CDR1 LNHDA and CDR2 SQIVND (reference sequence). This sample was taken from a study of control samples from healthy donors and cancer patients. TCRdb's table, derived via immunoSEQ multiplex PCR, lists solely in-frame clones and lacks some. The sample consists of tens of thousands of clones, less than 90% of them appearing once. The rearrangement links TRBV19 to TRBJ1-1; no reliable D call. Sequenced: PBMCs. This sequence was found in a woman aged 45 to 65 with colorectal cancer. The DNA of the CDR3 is TGTGCCAGTAGTATCCGGTTTGACCAGAACACTGAAGCTTTCTTT. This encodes CASSIRFDQNTEAFF. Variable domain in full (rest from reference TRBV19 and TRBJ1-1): DGGITQSPKYLFRKEGQNVTLSCEQNLNHDAMYWYRQDPGQGLRLIYYSQIVNDFQKGDIAEGYSVSREKKESFPLTVTSAQKNPTAFYLCASSIRFDQNTEAFFGQGTRLTVV.